Below, 15 T cell receptor beta chains from the same sample are listed, as sequenced in a study of blood T cell repertoires in COVID-19. Method: immunoSEQ multiplex PCR; TCRdb's copy keeps in-frame clones and lacks some. This sample has some 45,000 clones, with under 85% found just once. Sequenced sample: peripheral blood. The receptors come from a man aged 80 or over in a cohort sampled during active COVID-19.

The chain combines TRBV25-1 with TRBJ1-3, with D possibly TRBD1 on 5 matching bases. Germline V gene lookup returns CDR1 MGHDK and CDR2 SYGVNS. The CDR3 consists of 15 residues. V lost 2 bases and J 1 base, leaving 9 bases between the germline ends. For the CDR3, the DNA is TGTGCCAGCAGTGAAATAGGGGTTTCTGGAAACACCATATATTTT. Translating gives CASSEIGVSGNTIYF.

The V and J genes are TRBV2 and TRBJ1-5; 8 nucleotides match TRBD1. V shed 5 bases and J 6 bases; nucleotides not matched to a gene: 6. The length of the CDR3 is 14 residues. The germline gives CDR1 SNHLY, CDR2 FYNNEI. CDR3 region: CASSSTDRAQPQHF. The CDR3 DNA reads TGTGCCAGCAGTTCTACGGACAGGGCTCAGCCCCAGCATTTT. The full variable domain, rest sourced from reference TRBV2 and TRBJ1-5, is EPEVTQTPSHQVTQMGQEVILRCVPISNHLYFYWYRQILGQKVEFLVSFYNNEISEKSEIFDDQFSVERPDGSNFTLKIRSTKLEDSAMYFCASSSTDRAQPQHFGDGTRLSIL.

The chain is built from TRBV5-1 and TRBJ2-1; 12 bases fit TRBD2. The germline V gene has CDR1 SGHRS and CDR2 YFSETQ. Trimming removed 6 bases from V and 5 bases from J; junction bases left unmatched: 9. This CDR3 is built from 16 residues. The CDR3 DNA follows: TGCGCCAGCACCCTAGCGGGAGGGCCGAGTGACAATGAGCAGTTCTTC. This sequence encodes CASTLAGGPSDNEQFF.

J is TRBJ2-7 and V is TRBV6-1; 11 positions match TRBD2. The CDR3 loop spans 16 amino acids. CDR1 is MNHNS, CDR2 SASEGT, per germline. Losses at the gene ends were 4 bases for V and 4 bases for J; bases not matched to a gene: 9. The CDR3 spells CASSAETSGARYEQYF. The CDR3 DNA follows: TGTGCCAGCAGTGCCGAGACTAGCGGGGCAAGATACGAGCAGTACTTC.

The chain recombines TRBV28 with TRBJ2-2; possibly TRBD1 for D (6 bases). Between the trimmed V and J ends, which lost 7 bases and 4 bases, there was a span of 13 bases. In germline, CDR1 is MDHEN, CDR2 SYDVKM. The CDR3 runs to 14 residues. The CDR3 DNA is TGTGCCAGCAACCCGGGACACTTCACCGGGGAGCTGTTTTTT. Translated, it gives CASNPGHFTGELFF.

The CDR3 region is CASSFPGTGVQDTQYF. In DNA form, the CDR3 reads TGTGCCAGCAGTTTCCCCGGGACAGGGGTTCAAGATACGCAGTATTTT. This chain links TRBV6-6 with TRBJ2-3; TRBD1 aligns across 10 bases. This CDR3 is 16 amino acids long. With V trimmed by 4 bases and J by 5 bases, 9 bases remained unmatched. CDR1 and CDR2 from the germline V gene are MNHNY and SVGAGI (reference sequence).

This chain links TRBV10-3 with TRBJ2-2; 8 bases align to TRBD1. Germline V CDR1 and CDR2: ENHRY, SYGVKD. V shed 3 bases and J 4 bases; nucleotides not matched to a gene: 10. There are 17 residues in the CDR3. CDR3 in DNA: TGTGCCATCAGTGATAAGACAGGGGTGCTTGTCACCGGGGAGCTGTTTTTT. Translated, it gives CAISDKTGVLVTGELFF.

This chain uses TRBV7-2 with TRBJ2-4; possible D gene TRBD1, 6 bases. Germline CDR1 is SGHTA and CDR2 is FQGNSA. V lost 5 bases and J lost 0, with 8 bases in between. CDR3 size: 14 residues. CDR3: CASSPRGAKNIQYF. CDR3 coding DNA: TGTGCCAGCAGCCCCAGGGGAGCCAAAAACATTCAGTACTTC.

The V gene is TRBV30, the J gene TRBJ1-2, with TRBD1 matching over 8 bases. CDR3 length equals 14 residues. V was clipped by 2 bases and J by 6 bases; unmatched bases: 8. The V gene's germline CDR1 is GTSNPN and CDR2 SVGIG (reference sequence). The CDR3 DNA sequence: TGTGCCTGGAGTTTCCAGGGGGCGAGTAATGGCTACACCTTC. Translated: CAWSFQGASNGYTF.

V gene TRBV5-6 combines with J gene TRBJ1-5, with 7 positions matching TRBD1. Germline CDR1 is SGHDT and CDR2 is YYEEEE. The CDR3 totals 15 residues. V trimming: 4 bases; J trimming: 4 bases; junction bases outside the gene matches: 8. The CDR3 sequence: CASSKTGSGNQPQHF. The CDR3 DNA reads as TGTGCCAGCAGCAAGACAGGGTCGGGGAATCAGCCCCAGCATTTT.

The chain links TRBV7-8 to TRBJ2-5; 10 positions match TRBD2. CDR1 SGHVS and CDR2 FQNEAQ come from the germline V gene. The V and J ends lost 0 bases and 5 bases, in that order; junction bases with no gene match: 18. The CDR3 length is 20 residues. In DNA form, the CDR3 reads TGTGCCAGCAGCTTAGCCCTCATAGCCGGGACTAGCGAGACTTCGGAGACCCAGTACTTC. Protein: CASSLALIAGTSETSETQYF.

V usage is TRBV15 and J usage is TRBJ1-2; TRBD1 aligns across 7 bases. The V gene end was trimmed by 4 bases and the J gene end by 8 bases; junction bases not matched to a gene: 7. In germline, CDR1 is LNHNV, CDR2 YYDKDF (reference sequence). This CDR3 has 13 residues. CDR3 bases: TGTGCCACCAGCACAGACAGGGCCTACGGCTACACCTTC. Residues: CATSTDRAYGYTF. Complete variable domain (other parts from reference TRBV15 and TRBJ1-2): DAMVIQNPRYQVTQFGKPVTLSCSQTLNHNVMYWYQQKSSQAPKLLFHYYDKDFNNEADTPDNFQSRRPNTSFCFLDIRSPGLGDTAMYLCATSTDRAYGYTFGSGTRLTVV.

The table lists this clone with a count of one. V gene TRBV5-1 combines with J gene TRBJ2-7; no reliable D call. The V and J ends lost 1 base and 3 bases respectively, with 11 bases between them. This CDR3 is built from 14 residues. CDR1 is SGHRS, CDR2 YFSETQ, per germline. The CDR3 region has the DNA TGCGCCAGCAGCTTGAGTTTGGCAGGCTACGAGCAGTACTTC. This codes for CASSLSLAGYEQYF.

This chain connects TRBV10-3 to TRBJ2-3; 8 bases line up with TRBD2. The CDR3 loop spans 15 amino acids. Losses at the gene ends were 4 bases for V and 1 base for J; bases not matched to a gene: 4. Germline V gene data show CDR1 as ENHRY and CDR2 as SYGVKD. CDR3 residues: CAISGSGKGTDTQYF. The CDR3 region has the DNA TGTGCCATCAGTGGTAGCGGGAAAGGCACAGATACGCAGTATTTT.

This chain uses TRBV5-6 with TRBJ1-3; a possible D gene is TRBD1 (5 bases). The CDR3 consists of 15 residues. The germline gives CDR1 SGHDT, CDR2 YYEEEE. Deletions cut 4 bases from V and 3 bases from J, with 14 bases between. The CDR3 loop is CASSLGPGDGNTIYF. The CDR3 DNA reads as TGTGCCAGCAGCCTGGGGCCCGGGGATGGAAACACCATATATTTT.